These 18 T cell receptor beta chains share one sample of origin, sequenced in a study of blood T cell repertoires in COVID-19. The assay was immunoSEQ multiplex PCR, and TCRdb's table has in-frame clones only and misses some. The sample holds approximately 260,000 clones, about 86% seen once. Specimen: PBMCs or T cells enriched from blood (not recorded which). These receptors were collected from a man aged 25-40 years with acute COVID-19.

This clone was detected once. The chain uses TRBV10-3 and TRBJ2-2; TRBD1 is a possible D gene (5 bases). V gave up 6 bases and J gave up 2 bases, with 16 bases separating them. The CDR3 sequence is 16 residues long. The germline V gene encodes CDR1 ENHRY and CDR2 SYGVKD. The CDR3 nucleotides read TGTGCCATCAGGGGATCCGAGACAGCCAACACCGGGGAGCTGTTTTTT. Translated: CAIRGSETANTGELFF.

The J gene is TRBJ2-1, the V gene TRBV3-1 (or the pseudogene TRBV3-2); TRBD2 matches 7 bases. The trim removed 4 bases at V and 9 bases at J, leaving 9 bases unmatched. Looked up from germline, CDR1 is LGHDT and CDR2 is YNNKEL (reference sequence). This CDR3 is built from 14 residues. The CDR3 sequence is CASSRLRETVEQFF. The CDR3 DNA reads TGTGCCAGCAGCCGGTTGCGGGAGACGGTTGAGCAGTTCTTC.

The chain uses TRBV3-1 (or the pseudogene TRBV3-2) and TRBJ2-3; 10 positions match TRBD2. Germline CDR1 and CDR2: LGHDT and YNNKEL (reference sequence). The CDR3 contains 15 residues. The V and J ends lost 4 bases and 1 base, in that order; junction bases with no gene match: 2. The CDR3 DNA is TGTGCCAGCAGCCCCGGACTAGCGGGCACAGATACGCAGTATTTT. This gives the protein CASSPGLAGTDTQYF.

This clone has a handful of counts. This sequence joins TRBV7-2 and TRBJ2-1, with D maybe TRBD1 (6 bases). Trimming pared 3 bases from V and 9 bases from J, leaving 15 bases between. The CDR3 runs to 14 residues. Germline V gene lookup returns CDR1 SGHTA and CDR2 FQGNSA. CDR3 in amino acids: CASSFQGTSREQFF. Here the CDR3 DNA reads TGTGCCAGCAGCTTTCAGGGGACGTCCCGTGAGCAGTTCTTC.

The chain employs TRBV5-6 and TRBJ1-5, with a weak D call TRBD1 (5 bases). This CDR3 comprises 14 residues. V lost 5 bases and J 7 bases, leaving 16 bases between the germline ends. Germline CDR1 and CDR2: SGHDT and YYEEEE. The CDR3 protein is CASSQRDTGQPQHF. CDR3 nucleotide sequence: TGTGCCAGCAGTCAGCGTGATACAGGCCAGCCCCAGCATTTT.

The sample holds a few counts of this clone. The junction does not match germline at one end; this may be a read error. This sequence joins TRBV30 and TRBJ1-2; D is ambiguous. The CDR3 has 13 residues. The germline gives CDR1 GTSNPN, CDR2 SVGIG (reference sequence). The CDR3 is CARSKAANYGYTF. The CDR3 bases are TGTGCCCGGAGTAAAGCGGCCAACTATGGCTACACCTTC.

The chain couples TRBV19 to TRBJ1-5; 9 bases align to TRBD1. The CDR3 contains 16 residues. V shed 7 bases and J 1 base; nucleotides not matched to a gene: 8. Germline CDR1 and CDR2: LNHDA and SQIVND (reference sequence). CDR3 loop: CASTPRGTGSNQPQHF. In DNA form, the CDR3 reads TGTGCCAGTACCCCCCGGGGGACAGGGAGCAATCAGCCCCAGCATTTT.

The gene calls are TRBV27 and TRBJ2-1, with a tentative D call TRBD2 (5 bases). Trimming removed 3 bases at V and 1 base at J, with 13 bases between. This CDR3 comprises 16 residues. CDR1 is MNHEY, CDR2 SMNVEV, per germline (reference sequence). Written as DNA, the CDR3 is TGTGCCAGCAGTTTGAGTGGGAGTATTTCCTACAATGAGCAGTTCTTC. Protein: CASSLSGSISYNEQFF.

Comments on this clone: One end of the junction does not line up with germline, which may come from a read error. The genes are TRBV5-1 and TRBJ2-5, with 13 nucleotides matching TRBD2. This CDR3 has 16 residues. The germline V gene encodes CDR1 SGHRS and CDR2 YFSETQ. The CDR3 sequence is CASSFRLAGGGETQYF. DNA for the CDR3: TGTGCCAGCAGCTTTAGACTAGCGGGAGGAGGGGAGACCCAGTACTTC.

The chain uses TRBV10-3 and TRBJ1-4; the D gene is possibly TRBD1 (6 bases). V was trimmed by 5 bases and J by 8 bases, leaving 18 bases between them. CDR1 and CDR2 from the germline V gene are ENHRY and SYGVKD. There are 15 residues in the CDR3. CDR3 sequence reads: CAISPSGGASEKLFF. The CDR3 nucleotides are TGTGCCATCAGTCCTTCGGGGGGGGCGAGCGAAAAACTGTTTTTT.

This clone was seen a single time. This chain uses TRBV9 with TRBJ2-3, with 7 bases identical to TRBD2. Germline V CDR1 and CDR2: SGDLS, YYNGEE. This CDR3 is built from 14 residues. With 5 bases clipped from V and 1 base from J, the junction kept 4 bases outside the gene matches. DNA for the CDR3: TGTGCCAGCAGGAGCGGGGTTGGCACAGATACGCAGTATTTT. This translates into CASRSGVGTDTQYF.

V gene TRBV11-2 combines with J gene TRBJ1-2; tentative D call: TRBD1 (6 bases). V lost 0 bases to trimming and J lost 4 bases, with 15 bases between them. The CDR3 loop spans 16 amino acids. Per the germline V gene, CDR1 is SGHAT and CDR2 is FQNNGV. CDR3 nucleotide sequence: TGTGCCAGCAGCTTAGACACCCGGACAGTACGCTATGGCTACACCTTC. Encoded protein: CASSLDTRTVRYGYTF.

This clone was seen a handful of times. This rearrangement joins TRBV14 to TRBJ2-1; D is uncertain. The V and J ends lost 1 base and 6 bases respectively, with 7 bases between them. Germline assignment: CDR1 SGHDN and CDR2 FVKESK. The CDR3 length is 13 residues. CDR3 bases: TGTGCCAGCAGCCAAGTTATCTCCAATGAGCAGTTCTTC. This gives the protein CASSQVISNEQFF.

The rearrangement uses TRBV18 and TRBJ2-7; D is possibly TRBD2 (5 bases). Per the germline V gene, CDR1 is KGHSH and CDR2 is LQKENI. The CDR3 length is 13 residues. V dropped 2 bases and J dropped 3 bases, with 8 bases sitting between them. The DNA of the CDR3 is TGTGCCAGCTCACCATCTAGCTTCTACGAGCAGTACGTC. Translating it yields CASSPSSFYEQYV.

CDR3 region: CATSGGASGNTIYF. CDR3 DNA: TGTGCCACCAGCGGGGGGGCTTCTGGAAACACCATATATTTT. The chain recombines TRBV15 with TRBJ1-3; tentatively, D is TRBD1 (6 bases). V dropped 5 bases and J dropped 1 base, with 9 bases sitting between them. Germline V lookup: CDR1 LNHNV, CDR2 YYDKDF (reference sequence). CDR3 length: 14 residues.

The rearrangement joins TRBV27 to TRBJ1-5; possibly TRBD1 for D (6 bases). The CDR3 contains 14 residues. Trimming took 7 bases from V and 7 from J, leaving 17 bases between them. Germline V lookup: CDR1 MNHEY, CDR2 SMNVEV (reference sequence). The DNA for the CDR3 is TGTGCCAGCACACTAAGGGGGGGCAGCCAGCCCCAGCATTTT. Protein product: CASTLRGGSQPQHF.

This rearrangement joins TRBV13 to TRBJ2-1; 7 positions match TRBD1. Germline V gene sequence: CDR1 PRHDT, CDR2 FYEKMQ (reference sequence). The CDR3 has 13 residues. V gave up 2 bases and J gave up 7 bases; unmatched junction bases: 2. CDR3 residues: CASSLRTGNEQFF. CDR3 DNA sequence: TGTGCCAGCAGCTTACGGACAGGTAATGAGCAGTTCTTC. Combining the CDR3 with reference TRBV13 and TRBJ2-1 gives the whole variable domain AAGVIQSPRHLIKEKRETATLKCYPIPRHDTVYWYQQGPGQDPQFLISFYEKMQSDKGSIPDRFSAQQFSDYHSELNMSSLELGDSALYFCASSLRTGNEQFFGPGTRLTVL.

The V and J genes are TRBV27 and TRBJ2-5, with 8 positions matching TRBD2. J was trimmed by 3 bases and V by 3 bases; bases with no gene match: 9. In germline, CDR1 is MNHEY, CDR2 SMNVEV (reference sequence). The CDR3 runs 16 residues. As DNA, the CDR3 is TGTGCCAGCAGTTTGGGGACGGGAGCGGGGGAAGAGACCCAGTACTTC. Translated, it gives CASSLGTGAGEETQYF.